The 4 T cell receptor beta chains presented below share a single source sample, sequenced in a study of CD8 T cells in Susac syndrome. The RNA input was about 0.5 to 1 ug, and it was reverse transcribed with random hexamers. One entry per CDR3 protein results from TCRdb running MiXCR on the immunoSEQ multiplex PCR reads. Of about 190,000 distinct CDR3 sequences in the sample, roughly 92% were seen once. Specimen: CD4+ T cells from PBMCs. The receptors here all came from a human donor in good health.

The V and J genes are TRBV7-2 and TRBJ1-5; the D is unclear. Germline CDR1 SGHTA, CDR2 FQGNSA. This CDR3 contains 14 residues. V was pared by 4 bases and J by 6 bases, with 13 bases between. In DNA, the CDR3 is TGTGCCAGCAGCTCAGGAGATGACGGTCAGCCCCAGCATTTT. Encoded protein: CASSSGDDGQPQHF.

The rearrangement joins TRBV5-1 to TRBJ1-6; 7 bases are a match to TRBD1. V lost 1 base, J lost 6 bases, and 4 bases stayed unmatched. The CDR3 runs 15 residues. Germline loops: CDR1 SGHRS, CDR2 YFSETQ. The chain's CDR3 is CASSLRAGGNSPLHF. In nucleotides, the CDR3 is TGCGCCAGCAGCTTGAGGGCAGGGGGTAATTCACCCCTCCACTTT.

This rearrangement joins TRBV18 to TRBJ2-1; TRBD2 aligns across 13 bases. The J segment lost 8 bases and the V segment lost 6 bases, leaving 4 bases of the junction unmatched. CDR1 is KGHSH and CDR2 is LQKENI in the germline V gene. The CDR3 length is 14 residues. As DNA, the CDR3 is TGTGCCAGCTCCACTAGCGGGGGGGTCCATGAGCAGTTCTTC. This sequence encodes CASSTSGGVHEQFF.

The chain joins TRBV28 to TRBJ2-7, with a possible D match to TRBD1 (6 bases). There are 17 residues in the CDR3. Per germline, CDR1 MDHEN and CDR2 SYDVKM. Trimming took off 3 bases at V and 4 bases at J, with 22 bases between the two ends. CDR3 DNA sequence: TGTGCCAGCAGTTTTTTCGGAGTCCGGACAGATCTGTACGAGCAGTACTTC. This encodes CASSFFGVRTDLYEQYF.